Following are 21 T cell receptor beta chains from one sample sequenced in a study of blood T cells in healthy people across ages. Through a sample-barcoded 5' primer and a J-beta primer mix, a second PCR was run for roughly 7 to 11 cycles. Each CDR3 protein gets one entry after TCRdb re-called the 5' RACE reads with MiXCR. The table shows 600,000 to 800,000 distinct CDR3 sequences, with around 50% occurring only once. Sequencing input: blood. These receptors originate from a woman aged 80 or over in good health.

The CDR3 DNA follows: TGTGCCAGCAGCTCCCTGACTAGCCGTAGCTCCTACAATGAGCAGTTCTTC. The encoded protein is CASSSLTSRSSYNEQFF. V and J are TRBV7-9 and TRBJ2-1, with TRBD2 matching 7 bases. CDR3 length: 17 residues. From germline, CDR1 is SEHNR and CDR2 FQNEAQ (reference sequence). J lost 0 bases, V lost 4 bases, and 9 bases had no gene match.

Comment on this clonotype: Given a much more abundant clone one base away, this may be a read error. The chain combines TRBV25-1 with TRBJ2-5, with TRBD1 matching 8 bases. The CDR3 has 15 amino acids. V dropped 6 bases and J dropped 11; count of bases not matched to a gene: 17. Per the germline V gene, CDR1 is MGHDK and CDR2 is SYGVNS. Written as DNA, the CDR3 is TGTGCCAGCAGCCCAAACAGGGGGGTATACAATGAGCAGTACTTC. The encoded protein is CASSPNRGVYNEQYF.

In this sample, this clonotype turned up a few times. V is TRBV20-1 and J is TRBJ1-5; weak D call: TRBD1 (6 bases). The CDR3 is 15 amino acids. Trimming removed 6 bases from V and 2 bases from J, with 17 bases in between. Germline lookup yields CDR1 DFQATT and CDR2 SNEGSKA (reference sequence). Here the CDR3 reads CSAPDTSGGNQPQHF. CDR3 in DNA: TGCAGTGCACCGGACACCTCAGGGGGCAATCAGCCCCAGCATTTT.

The rearrangement links TRBV12-3 or TRBV12-4 to TRBJ2-3; possibly TRBD1 or TRBD2 for D (5 bases each). Trimming took off 7 bases at V and 0 bases at J, with 17 bases between the two ends. The CDR3 has 16 residues. In DNA form, the CDR3 reads TGTGCCAGCATCCGAGGGCGAGGGGCTAGCACAGATACGCAGTATTTT. Its protein is CASIRGRGASTDTQYF.

This clonotype has more than one count but fewer than ten. The chain uses TRBV20-1 and TRBJ1-5, with D unresolved. V was trimmed by 5 bases and J by 1 base, leaving 9 bases between them. The CDR3 is 13 residues long. Germline CDR1 is DFQATT and CDR2 is SNEGSKA (reference sequence). CDR3 region: CSAYGPSNQPQHF. For the CDR3, the DNA is TGCAGTGCTTACGGGCCCAGCAATCAGCCCCAGCATTTT.

The chain links TRBV10-3 to TRBJ1-1, with 8 bases aligning to TRBD1. Per the germline V gene, CDR1 is ENHRY and CDR2 is SYGVKD. The junction had 16 bases not matched to a gene; V was cut back by 6 bases and J by 7 bases. This CDR3 has 16 amino acids. The CDR3 sequence: CAISPGQGGVVFEAFF. The CDR3 DNA sequence: TGTGCCATCAGCCCCGGACAGGGCGGCGTTGTGTTTGAAGCTTTCTTT.

This clonotype was detected ten times or more. The chain recombines TRBV7-9 with TRBJ2-3; no reliable D call. The germline gives CDR1 SEHNR, CDR2 FQNEAQ (reference sequence). The CDR3 consists of 13 residues. V was clipped by 2 bases and J by 4 bases, with 7 bases between them. The CDR3 DNA reads as TGTGCCAGCAGCTTAAAGAGGCCAGATACGCAGTATTTT. Residues: CASSLKRPDTQYF.

In its sample, this clonotype was seen a few times. This sequence joins TRBV19 and TRBJ2-2; D might be TRBD2 (6 bases). V was pared by 7 bases and J by 4 bases, with 13 bases between. Germline-derived CDR1 and CDR2 are LNHDA and SQIVND (reference sequence). The CDR3 spans 14 residues. The DNA for the CDR3 is TGTGCCAGTACAAGGAGGGGTCGCACCGGGGAGCTGTTTTTT. Protein product: CASTRRGRTGELFF.

The V and J genes are TRBV7-2 and TRBJ1-5; unclear D gene. V was trimmed by 3 bases and J by 4 bases, leaving 7 bases between them. The germline V gene encodes CDR1 SGHTA and CDR2 FQGNSA. The CDR3 runs 13 residues. This chain's CDR3 is CASSFSINQPQHF. The CDR3 nucleotides are TGTGCCAGCAGCTTCTCGATTAATCAGCCCCAGCATTTT.

This clonotype was detected once. V is TRBV27 and J is TRBJ2-3; a possible D gene is TRBD1 (6 bases). CDR1 and CDR2 (germline): MNHEY, SMNVEV (reference sequence). The CDR3 is made up of 16 amino acids. The germline V and J ends were trimmed by 5 bases and 7 bases, with 22 bases remaining between them. This CDR3 is CASSRQVRGTAYTQYF. CDR3 sequence (DNA): TGTGCCAGCAGTCGACAGGTTAGGGGAACTGCGTATACGCAGTATTTT.

This clonotype came up a few times. The chain links TRBV12-3 or TRBV12-4 to TRBJ2-7; 7 bases match TRBD1. The J call may not be correct, given that the DNA end is closer to TRBJ2-5. This CDR3 has 13 residues. The chain's CDR3 is CASSTGDRETQYF. The CDR3 coding sequence is TGTGCCAGCAGTACAGGGGACCGTGAGACCCAGTACTTC.

This sequence joins TRBV7-9 and TRBJ2-4; D call uncertain. Germline CDR1 and CDR2: SEHNR and FQNEAQ (reference sequence). The CDR3 contains 13 residues. V dropped 4 bases and J dropped 13 bases, with 17 bases sitting between them. The CDR3 nucleotides read TGTGCCAGCAGCTCACAAGTAGCCTCGCGGCAGTACTTC. Encoded protein: CASSSQVASRQYF. The full variable domain, completed using reference TRBV7-9 and TRBJ2-4, is DTGVSQNPRHKITKRGQNVTFRCDPISEHNRLYWYRQTLGQGPEFLTYFQNEAQLEKSRLLSDRFSAERPKGSFSTLEIQRTEQGDSAMYLCASSSQVASRQYFGAGTRLSVL.

The rearrangement links TRBV27 to TRBJ1-2, with 8 bases that match TRBD1. The CDR3 has 16 amino acids. J was trimmed by 7 bases and V by 5 bases; bases with no gene match: 15. Germline V gene lookup returns CDR1 MNHEY and CDR2 SMNVEV (reference sequence). CDR3 loop: CASSPYYRGSGSGYTF. The CDR3, as DNA: TGTGCCAGCAGTCCATACTACAGGGGGTCGGGTAGTGGCTACACCTTC.

The table lists this clonotype with many counts. The CDR3 DNA reads as TGCAGCGTAAAGGACCAAAGTGTCTATGGCTACACCTTC. Amino acid sequence: CSVKDQSVYGYTF. This sequence joins TRBV29-1 and TRBJ1-2, with D uncertain. The CDR3 is made up of 13 amino acids. The ends were cut back, 6 bases at V and 4 bases at J, with 15 bases in the middle. Germline CDR1 reads SQVTM; CDR2 reads ANQGSEA.

This clonotype has only a few counts. The chain employs TRBV6-2 or TRBV6-3 and TRBJ1-5, with TRBD1 matching 9 bases. The CDR3 spans 15 residues. Germline CDR1 MNHEY, CDR2 SVGEGT. Unmatched junction bases numbered 7, after V lost 4 bases and J lost 6 bases. The CDR3 here is CASSSADRGGQPQHF. The CDR3 nucleotides read TGTGCCAGCAGTTCGGCCGACAGGGGGGGTCAGCCCCAGCATTTT.

This rearrangement joins TRBV9 to TRBJ2-3, with a tentative D call TRBD2 (6 bases). Trimming took 0 bases from V and 1 from J, leaving 15 bases between them. The germline gives CDR1 SGDLS, CDR2 YYNGEE. This CDR3 contains 17 residues. CDR3 loop: CASSVGGGWGGTDTQYF. The CDR3 DNA reads TGTGCCAGCAGCGTAGGGGGAGGCTGGGGGGGCACAGATACGCAGTATTTT.

This chain joins TRBV20-1 and TRBJ2-7; D unclear. CDR1 and CDR2 from the germline V gene are DFQATT and SNEGSKA (reference sequence). The V end lost 3 bases, the J end lost 7 bases, and 22 bases lay between the germline ends. The CDR3 runs to 15 residues. CDR3 in amino acids: CSASPLARLQDEQYF. In DNA, the CDR3 is TGCAGTGCTAGTCCCTTGGCCAGGCTTCAGGATGAGCAGTACTTC.

The rearrangement links TRBV7-2 to TRBJ2-7, with 9 bases matching TRBD2. CDR3 size: 16 residues. Per the germline V gene, CDR1 is SGHTA and CDR2 is FQGNSA. Trimming cost V 1 base and J 0 bases; bases outside gene matches: 4. CDR3 coding DNA: TGTGCCAGCAGCTTAGAACTAGCGGGTTACTCCTACGAGCAGTACTTC. It yields the protein CASSLELAGYSYEQYF.

This clonotype was observed many times. The genes are TRBV28 and TRBJ2-3; TRBD2 matches at 8 bases. In germline, CDR1 is MDHEN, CDR2 SYDVKM. Trimming at V came to 4 bases and at J to 3 bases, leaving 0 bases not matched to a gene. The CDR3 consists of 13 residues. DNA for the CDR3: TGTGCCAGCAGTTCGGGAGGGACAGATACGCAGTATTTT. Protein: CASSSGGTDTQYF.

The chain has TRBV7-3 and TRBJ1-4; 9 nucleotides line up with TRBD1. This CDR3 is built from 16 residues. Germline V gene sequence: CDR1 SGHTA, CDR2 FQGTGA. Trimming took 1 base from V and 7 from J; bases not matched to a gene: 7. Here the CDR3 reads CASSLMGTGRTEKLFF. The CDR3 region has the DNA TGTGCCAGCAGCTTAATGGGGACAGGGAGGACTGAAAAACTGTTTTTT. The entire variable domain, with the rest obtained from reference TRBV7-3 and TRBJ1-4, is as follows: GAGVSQTPSNKVTEKGKYVELRCDPISGHTALYWYRQSLGQGPEFLIYFQGTGAADDSGLPNDRFFAVRPEGSVSTLKIQRTERGDSAVYLCASSLMGTGRTEKLFFGSGTQLSVL.

This chain's CDR3 is CASSPQRLAATDTQYF. CDR3 nucleotides: TGTGCCAGCTCACCACAGAGACTAGCTGCCACAGATACGCAGTATTTT. This sequence joins TRBV18 and TRBJ2-3, with TRBD2 identical over 7 bases. CDR3 size: 16 residues. The V and J ends lost 1 base and 2 bases, in that order; junction bases with no gene match: 6. Germline CDR1 KGHSH, CDR2 LQKENI.